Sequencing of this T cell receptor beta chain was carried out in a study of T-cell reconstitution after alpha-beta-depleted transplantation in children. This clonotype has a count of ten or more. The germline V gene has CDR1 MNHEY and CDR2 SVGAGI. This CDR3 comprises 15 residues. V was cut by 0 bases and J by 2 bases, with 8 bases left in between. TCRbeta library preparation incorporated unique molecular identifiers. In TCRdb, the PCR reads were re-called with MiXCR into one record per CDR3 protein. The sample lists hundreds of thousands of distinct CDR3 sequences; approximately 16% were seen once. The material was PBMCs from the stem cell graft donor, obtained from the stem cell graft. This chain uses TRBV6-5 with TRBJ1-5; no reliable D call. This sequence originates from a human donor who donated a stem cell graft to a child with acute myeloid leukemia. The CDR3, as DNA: TGTGCCAGCAGTTACTCGGCCCTGGGCAATCAGCCCCAGCATTTT. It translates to CASSYSALGNQPQHF.